This TCR beta chain appears in the sequencing data of a study of shared clonotypes between healthy human individuals. The study, taken as a whole, reports: The study drew on few donors, limiting represented genetic and exposure-history diversity.

Sequencing used immunoSEQ multiplex PCR; TCRdb keeps in-frame clones, though not all of them. The sample includes hundreds of thousands of clones, roughly 77% of them seen just once. The germline V gene encodes CDR1 GTSNPN and CDR2 SVGIG (reference sequence). The J segment lost 6 bases and the V segment lost 1 base, leaving 9 bases of the junction unmatched. The CDR3 is made up of 14 amino acids. Remarks on this clone: Its antigen is currently unknown.

V is TRBV30 and J is TRBJ2-7, with 7 bases identical to TRBD1. Sequencing input: PBMCs. The sequence derives from a middle-aged woman in good health. Some clones in this sample may be carry-over from other donors' samples. DNA for the CDR3: TGTGCCTGGAGTGGGCAGGGGGTAGGAGGCGAGCAGTACTTC. Encoded protein: CAWSGQGVGGEQYF. Based on the CDR3 plus reference TRBV30 and TRBJ2-7, the full variable domain is SQTIHQWPATLVQPVGSPLSLECTVEGTSNPNLYWYRQAAGRGLQLLFYSVGIGQISSEVPQNLSASRPQDRQFILSSKKLLLSDSGFYLCAWSGQGVGGEQYFGPGTRLTVT.